This T cell receptor (beta chain) originates from a study of monozygotic twins with inflammatory bowel disease. Study observations and caveats: No separation of different T cell subtypes was possible. IBD patients shared fewer clonotypes with others than healthy twins, especially with disease activity.

In regard to this clonotype: Its antigen is unidentified.

The CDR3 length is 16 residues. Germline V gene data show CDR1 as DFQATT and CDR2 as SNEGSKA (reference sequence). TCRdb reanalyzed the 5' RACE reads, giving one entry per CDR3 protein sequence and no DNA. This sample's table has nearly 450,000 distinct CDR3 sequences. Total RNA was isolated from whole blood without T cell sorting. This chain uses TRBV20-1 with TRBJ2-4; the D gene TCRdb calls, TRBD1, cannot be checked with no DNA. This TCR came from a human donor with ulcerative colitis or Crohn's disease, or a healthy co-twin of an affected twin (not recorded which). Sequenced: blood. Here the CDR3 reads CSAPISDPGTKNIQYF.